The clone carrying this T cell receptor beta chain was observed a single time. What it binds is unknown. The CDR3 extends over 16 amino acids. Germline trimming cut 6 bases from V and 8 bases from J; bases unmatched to any gene: 14. CDR1 is LNHDA and CDR2 is SQIVND in the germline V gene (reference sequence). This sample was taken from a study of T cell responses to AZD1222 COVID-19 vaccine. General observations from the study: Along spike, vaccine-associated CD4 TCRs were found throughout, with dominance at 160-218 and 743-854. There were mostly white British donors and more females than males, and clonal diversity was possibly underestimated. Nearly half of unique spike-specific TCRs reportedly avoided B.1.351 and B.1.1.7 mutated regions.

Only in-frame clones appear in the TCRdb table, and some are missing; sequencing was by immunoSEQ multiplex PCR. The data contain about 150,000 clones, 88% of them singletons. This clonotype was sampled from an adult who received the MenACWY meningococcal vaccine as a control. Material: peripheral blood, obtained 28 days after the second dose of the MenACWY control vaccine. The chain couples TRBV19 to TRBJ2-2; 8 bases are shared with TRBD1. In DNA, the CDR3 is TGTGCCAGTAGCCTTCCGGGACAGGCCCCTTGGGGGGAGCTGTTTTTT. Its protein product is CASSLPGQAPWGELFF.